Below, one TCR beta chain is given with its context. The target antigen is unknown. The sample belongs to a study of cytomegalovirus exposure and HLA in healthy donors. Whole-study results and caveats: The listing of some 170 TCR beta chains classed them as cytomegalovirus-associated.

The repertoire was sequenced with immunoSEQ multiplex PCR; TCRdb's copy has only in-frame clones and lacks some. The table records 250,000 to 300,000 clones, nearly 90% of them present only once. Germline V gene sequence: CDR1 SEHNR, CDR2 FQNEAQ (reference sequence). V shed 1 base and J shed 0 bases, with 11 bases lying between them. CDR3 length: 16 amino acids. The V and J genes are TRBV7-9 and TRBJ2-3, with unresolved D. The sample comprised PBMCs. This sequence originates from a woman aged 18-29 years in good health and CMV-seronegative. CDR3 DNA: TGTGCCAGCAGCTTAGTACCCGCGGCTAGCACAGATACGCAGTATTTT. Its translation is CASSLVPAASTDTQYF.